This paragraph covers one T cell receptor beta chain sequence. This sample is drawn from a study of OX40 agonist ivuxolimab in advanced cancers. Clones were sequenced by immunoSEQ multiplex PCR, and TCRdb holds only the in-frame ones, with some missing. Here the sample spans some 50,000 clones, over 75% being singletons. Unmatched junction bases numbered 8, after V lost 4 bases and J lost 14 bases. Per germline, CDR1 SGHRS and CDR2 YFSETQ. The CDR3 loop spans 13 amino acids. This sample comprised CD4+ or CD8+ T cells sorted from blood, obtained in a trial of the OX40 agonist ivuxolimab. The chain links TRBV5-1 to TRBJ1-6; 8 nucleotides align to TRBD1. The receptor was derived from an adult with an advanced solid tumor such as melanoma, head and neck, liver or kidney cancer. The CDR3 region has the DNA TGCGCCAGCAGCCTGGACAGGGTGGAGGCCCTCCACTTT. Encoded protein: CASSLDRVEALHF.